This TCR beta chain comes out of a study of beta chain features in type 1 diabetes. Overall study: Age, gender, cell numbers and subset yield matched between patients and controls. Study-level points and caveats: PCR, the amplification step, might favor shorter templates, equally in patients and controls. VDJ junctions sequenced from type 1 diabetes patients showed fewer insertions and more deletions.

CDR1 and CDR2 from the germline V gene are SGHNT and YYREEE (reference sequence). The CDR3 covers 14 residues. Trimming stripped 2 bases from V and 0 bases from J, with 7 bases between. Researchers reported sorting CD4+ naive, central memory, regulatory and stem cell-like memory cells via CD45RO/CCR7/CD25/CD127/CD95/CD27. This clone showed up just a few times. Its antigen is undetermined. As every portion of the isolated RNA was reverse transcribed, the sequencing read expressed TCRB transcripts. Sequenced by immunoSEQ multiplex PCR; TCRdb stores in-frame clones only, minus some. The table includes 300,000 to 350,000 clones, roughly 21% detected once.

The receptor was derived from a woman aged 18-29 years in good health. The chain links TRBV5-4 to TRBJ2-3; possibly TRBD2 for D (6 bases). Source material: naive CD4+ T cells from blood. The CDR3 DNA follows: TGTGCCAGCAGCTTCGGGACTAGCACAGATACGCAGTATTTT. Amino acids: CASSFGTSTDTQYF.